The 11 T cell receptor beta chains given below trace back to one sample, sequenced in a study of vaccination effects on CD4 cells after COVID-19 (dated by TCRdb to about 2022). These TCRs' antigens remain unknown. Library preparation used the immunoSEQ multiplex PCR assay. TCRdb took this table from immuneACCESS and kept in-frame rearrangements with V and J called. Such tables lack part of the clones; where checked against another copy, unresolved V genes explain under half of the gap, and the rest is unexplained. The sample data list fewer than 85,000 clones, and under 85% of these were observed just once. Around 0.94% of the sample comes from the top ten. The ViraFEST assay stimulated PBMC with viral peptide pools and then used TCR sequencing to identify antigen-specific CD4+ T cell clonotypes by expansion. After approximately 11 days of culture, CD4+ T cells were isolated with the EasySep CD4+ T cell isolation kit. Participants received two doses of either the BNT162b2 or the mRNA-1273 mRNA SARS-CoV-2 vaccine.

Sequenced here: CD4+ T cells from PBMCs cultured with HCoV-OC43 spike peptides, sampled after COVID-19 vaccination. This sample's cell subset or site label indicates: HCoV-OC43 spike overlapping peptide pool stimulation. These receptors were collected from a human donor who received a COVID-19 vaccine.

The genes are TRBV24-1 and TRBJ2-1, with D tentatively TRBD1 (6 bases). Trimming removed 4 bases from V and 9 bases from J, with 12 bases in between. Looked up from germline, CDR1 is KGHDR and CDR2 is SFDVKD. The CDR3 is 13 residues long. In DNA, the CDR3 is TGTGCCACCAGTGAACGAGGGGGTCGTGAGCAGTTCTTC. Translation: CATSERGGREQFF.

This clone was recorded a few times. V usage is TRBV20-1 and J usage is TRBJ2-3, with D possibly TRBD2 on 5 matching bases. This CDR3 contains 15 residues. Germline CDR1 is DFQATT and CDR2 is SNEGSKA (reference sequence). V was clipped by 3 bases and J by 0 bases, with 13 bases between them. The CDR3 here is CSASGGRTSTDTQYF. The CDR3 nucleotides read TGCAGTGCTAGTGGTGGGAGAACTAGCACAGATACGCAGTATTTT.

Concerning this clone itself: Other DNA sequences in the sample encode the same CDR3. This CDR3 is CASSRGLQETQYF. As DNA, the CDR3 is TGCGCCAGCAGCCGAGGGCTCCAAGAGACCCAGTACTTC. The gene calls are TRBV5-1 and TRBJ2-5; D may be TRBD2 (5 bases). This CDR3 is built from 13 residues. Trimming stripped 4 bases from V and 1 base from J, with 8 bases between. Germline V gene sequence: CDR1 SGHRS, CDR2 YFSETQ.

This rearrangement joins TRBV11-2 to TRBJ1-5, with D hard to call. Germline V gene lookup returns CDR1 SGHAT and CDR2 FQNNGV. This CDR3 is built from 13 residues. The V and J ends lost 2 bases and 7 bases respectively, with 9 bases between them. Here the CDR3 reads CASSLSVRQPQHF. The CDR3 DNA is TGTGCCAGCAGCTTATCTGTTAGGCAGCCCCAGCATTTT. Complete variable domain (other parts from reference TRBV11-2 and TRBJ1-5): EAGVAQSPRYKIIEKRQSVAFWCNPISGHATLYWYQQILGQGPKLLIQFQNNGVVDDSQLPKDRFSAERLKGVDSTLKIQPAKLEDSAVYLCASSLSVRQPQHFGDGTRLSIL.

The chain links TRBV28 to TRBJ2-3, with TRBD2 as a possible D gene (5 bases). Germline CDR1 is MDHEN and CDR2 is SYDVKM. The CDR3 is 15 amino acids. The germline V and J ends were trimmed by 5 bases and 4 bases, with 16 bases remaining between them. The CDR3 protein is CASSASMLRPDTQYF. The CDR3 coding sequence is TGTGCCAGCAGTGCTAGCATGCTTCGCCCAGATACGCAGTATTTT.

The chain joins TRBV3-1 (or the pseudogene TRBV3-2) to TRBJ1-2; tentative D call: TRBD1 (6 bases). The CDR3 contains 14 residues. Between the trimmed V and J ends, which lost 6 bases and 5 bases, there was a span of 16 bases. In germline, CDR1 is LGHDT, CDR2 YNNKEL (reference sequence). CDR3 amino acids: CASRRNLGGYGYTF. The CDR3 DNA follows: TGTGCCAGCAGACGCAACTTAGGGGGGTATGGCTACACCTTC.

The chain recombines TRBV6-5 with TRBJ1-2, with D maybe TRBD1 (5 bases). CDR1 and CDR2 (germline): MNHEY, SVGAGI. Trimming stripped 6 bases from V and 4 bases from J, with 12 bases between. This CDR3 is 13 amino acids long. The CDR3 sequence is CASRETVIYGYTF. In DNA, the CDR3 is TGTGCCAGCAGGGAGACAGTCATCTATGGCTACACCTTC.

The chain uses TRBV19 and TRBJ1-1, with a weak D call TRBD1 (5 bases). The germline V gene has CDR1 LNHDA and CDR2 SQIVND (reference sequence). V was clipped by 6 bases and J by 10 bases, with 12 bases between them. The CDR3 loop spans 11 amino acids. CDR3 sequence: CASRSGDVAFF. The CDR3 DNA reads TGTGCCAGTAGATCGGGGGACGTAGCTTTCTTT.

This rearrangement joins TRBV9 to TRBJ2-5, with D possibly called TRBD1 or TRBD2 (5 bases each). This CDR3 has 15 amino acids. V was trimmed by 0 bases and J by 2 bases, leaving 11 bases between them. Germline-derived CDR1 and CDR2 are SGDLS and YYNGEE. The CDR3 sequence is CASSVGRGGQETQYF. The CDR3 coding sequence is TGTGCCAGCAGCGTAGGTAGGGGCGGGCAAGAGACCCAGTACTTC.

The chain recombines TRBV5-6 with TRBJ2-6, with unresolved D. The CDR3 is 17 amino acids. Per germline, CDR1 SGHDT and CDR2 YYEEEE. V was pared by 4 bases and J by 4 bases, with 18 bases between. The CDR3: CASSPPRRVVGANVLTF. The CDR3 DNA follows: TGTGCCAGCAGCCCCCCTCGTCGGGTAGTGGGGGCCAACGTCCTGACTTTC.

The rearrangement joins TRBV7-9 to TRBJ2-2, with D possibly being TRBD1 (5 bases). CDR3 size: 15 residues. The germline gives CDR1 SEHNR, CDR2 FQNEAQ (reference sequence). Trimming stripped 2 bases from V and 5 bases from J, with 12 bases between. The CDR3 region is CASSLMAGPTGELFF. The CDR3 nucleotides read TGTGCCAGCAGCTTAATGGCAGGGCCGACCGGGGAGCTGTTTTTT.